A selection of T cell receptor beta chains follows, all from one sample in a study of T cell responses to AZD1222 COVID-19 vaccine. Assay: immunoSEQ multiplex PCR; the TCRdb copy retains only in-frame clones and omits some. This table has around 190,000 clones, almost 90% appearing once. The source was peripheral blood, collected on day 0 of AZD1222 vaccination. Receptor source: an adult in good health. CDR3s include the opening cysteine and the closing phenylalanine or tryptophan. Fields, in order: J gene, clone size, V gene, D gene, CDR3 protein, CDR3 DNA. The D gene is left open where the match is weak. Where a row states a size, it is once, few, many or the class of an expanded clone; other rows omit it.

j_call: TRBJ1-1
clone_size: -
v_call: TRBV20-1
d_call: -
cdr3_aa: CSASTMQEMNTEAFF
cdr3_nt: TGCAGTGCTAGTACGATGCAGGAGATGAACACTGAAGCTTTCTTT

j_call: TRBJ2-2
clone_size: -
v_call: TRBV27
d_call: TRBD1
cdr3_aa: CASSIMQGDGELFF
cdr3_nt: TGTGCCAGCAGTATTATGCAGGGGGACGGGGAGCTGTTTTTT

j_call: TRBJ2-7
clone_size: once
v_call: TRBV7-9
d_call: -
cdr3_aa: CASSLAWGSVRATSYEQYF
cdr3_nt: TGTGCCAGCAGCTTAGCGTGGGGGTCCGTGCGGGCTACCTCCTACGAGCAGTACTTC

j_call: TRBJ2-1
clone_size: -
v_call: TRBV6-5
d_call: -
cdr3_aa: CASSWTTRNEQFF
cdr3_nt: TGTGCCAGCAGCTGGACTACACGCAATGAGCAGTTCTTC

j_call: TRBJ1-3
clone_size: -
v_call: TRBV28
d_call: -
cdr3_aa: CASSSLGYRDGNTIYF
cdr3_nt: TGTGCCAGCAGTTCCCTGGGGTACAGGGATGGAAACACCATATATTTT

j_call: TRBJ2-1
clone_size: -
v_call: TRBV4-1
d_call: TRBD2
cdr3_aa: CASSQERLAGMNEQFF
cdr3_nt: TGCGCCAGCAGCCAGGAAAGACTAGCGGGAATGAATGAGCAGTTCTTC

j_call: TRBJ1-1
clone_size: -
v_call: TRBV5-4
d_call: -
cdr3_aa: CASSLIQGDTEAFF
cdr3_nt: TGTGCCAGCAGCTTGATTCAGGGAGACACTGAAGCTTTCTTT

j_call: TRBJ2-7
clone_size: -
v_call: TRBV4-2
d_call: -
cdr3_aa: CASSQEGLGSSYEQYF
cdr3_nt: TGTGCCAGCAGCCAAGAGGGGCTGGGGAGCTCCTACGAGCAGTACTTC

j_call: TRBJ1-3
clone_size: few
v_call: TRBV7-9
d_call: -
cdr3_aa: CASSLKGPGNTIYF
cdr3_nt: TGTGCCAGCAGCTTAAAGGGTCCCGGAAACACCATATATTTT

j_call: TRBJ2-5
clone_size: -
v_call: TRBV6-2/TRBV6-3
d_call: TRBD2
cdr3_aa: CASSARPKSPSGGERETQYF
cdr3_nt: TGTGCCAGCAGTGCCCGTCCAAAATCTCCTAGCGGGGGGGAGAGGGAGACCCAGTACTTC

j_call: TRBJ2-5
clone_size: once
v_call: TRBV11-2
d_call: -
cdr3_aa: CASSWGRDVWETQYF
cdr3_nt: TGTGCCAGCAGCTGGGGCCGCGACGTCTGGGAGACCCAGTACTTC

j_call: TRBJ1-2
clone_size: -
v_call: TRBV6-5
d_call: -
cdr3_aa: CATLGRLYGYTF
cdr3_nt: TGTGCCACCCTAGGGCGGCTCTATGGCTACACCTTC

j_call: TRBJ2-7
clone_size: -
v_call: TRBV29-1
d_call: -
cdr3_aa: CSVEVEARGYF
cdr3_nt: TGCAGCGTTGAAGTCGAAGCGAGGGGGTACTTC

j_call: TRBJ1-2
clone_size: -
v_call: TRBV6-2/TRBV6-3
d_call: TRBD1
cdr3_aa: CASSSHRGRGYGYTF
cdr3_nt: TGTGCCAGCAGTTCCCACAGGGGGCGAGGCTATGGCTACACCTTC

j_call: TRBJ1-6
clone_size: once
v_call: TRBV23-1
d_call: TRBD1
cdr3_aa: CASSRARDRRQPLHF
cdr3_nt: TGCGCCAGCAGTCGGGCACGGGACAGGCGCCAGCCCCTCCACTTT

j_call: TRBJ1-2
clone_size: -
v_call: TRBV10-3
d_call: TRBD1
cdr3_aa: CAISESGQGYTNYGYTF
cdr3_nt: TGTGCCATCAGTGAGTCTGGACAGGGGTATACGAACTATGGCTACACCTTC

j_call: TRBJ2-7
clone_size: -
v_call: TRBV2
d_call: TRBD2
cdr3_aa: CASSDTSGRADEQYF
cdr3_nt: TGTGCCAGCAGTGATACTAGCGGGAGGGCGGACGAGCAGTACTTC

j_call: TRBJ2-7
clone_size: -
v_call: TRBV10-2
d_call: -
cdr3_aa: CASSDSYFRLDYEQYF
cdr3_nt: TGCGCCAGCAGTGATTCATACTTTCGTCTCGACTACGAGCAGTACTTC

j_call: TRBJ2-7
clone_size: once
v_call: TRBV5-1
d_call: -
cdr3_aa: CASSSQSQGYEQYF
cdr3_nt: TGCGCCAGCTCCTCCCAGAGCCAGGGCTACGAGCAGTACTTC

j_call: TRBJ1-6
clone_size: -
v_call: TRBV6-2/TRBV6-3
d_call: -
cdr3_aa: CASSYGGPSYSPLHF
cdr3_nt: TGTGCCAGCAGTTACGGGGGTCCGTCGTATTCACCCCTCCACTTT

j_call: TRBJ2-2
clone_size: -
v_call: TRBV28
d_call: TRBD1
cdr3_aa: CASSATGETGELFF
cdr3_nt: TGTGCCAGCAGTGCAACAGGGGAGACCGGGGAGCTGTTTTTT

j_call: TRBJ1-1
clone_size: -
v_call: TRBV9
d_call: -
cdr3_aa: CASSVVVGGGTEAFF
cdr3_nt: TGTGCCAGCAGCGTAGTAGTGGGGGGAGGCACTGAAGCTTTCTTT

j_call: TRBJ2-6
clone_size: -
v_call: TRBV5-8
d_call: -
cdr3_aa: CASSDGWGSGANVLTF
cdr3_nt: TGTGCCAGCAGCGACGGATGGGGCTCTGGGGCCAACGTCCTGACTTTC

j_call: TRBJ2-3
clone_size: -
v_call: TRBV11-2
d_call: TRBD2
cdr3_aa: CASSKSGGATDTQYF
cdr3_nt: TGTGCCAGCAGCAAGAGCGGGGGGGCCACAGATACGCAGTATTTT

j_call: TRBJ2-2
clone_size: -
v_call: TRBV19
d_call: -
cdr3_aa: CASSIVPGANTGELFF
cdr3_nt: TGTGCCAGTAGTATAGTGCCAGGGGCGAACACCGGGGAGCTGTTTTTT

j_call: TRBJ2-6
clone_size: -
v_call: TRBV19
d_call: TRBD2
cdr3_aa: CASSIIPGLRPGANVLTF
cdr3_nt: TGTGCCAGTAGTATAATCCCGGGACTAAGACCTGGGGCCAACGTCCTGACTTTC

j_call: TRBJ2-7
clone_size: -
v_call: TRBV10-3
d_call: TRBD1
cdr3_aa: CAISGDRTSSYEQYF
cdr3_nt: TGTGCCATCAGTGGGGACAGGACGAGCTCCTACGAGCAGTACTTC

j_call: TRBJ2-3
clone_size: -
v_call: TRBV19
d_call: TRBD2
cdr3_aa: CASSIRTSGADTQYF
cdr3_nt: TGTGCCAGTAGTATCAGGACTAGCGGGGCAGATACGCAGTATTTT

j_call: TRBJ2-1
clone_size: -
v_call: TRBV4-2
d_call: -
cdr3_aa: CASSQDPRGNEQFF
cdr3_nt: TGTGCCAGCAGCCAAGATCCCCGAGGTAATGAGCAGTTCTTC

j_call: TRBJ2-1
clone_size: -
v_call: TRBV30
d_call: TRBD2
cdr3_aa: CARPPGLVFSYNEQFF
cdr3_nt: TGTGCCCGGCCTCCGGGACTAGTTTTTTCCTACAATGAGCAGTTCTTC

j_call: TRBJ2-2
clone_size: -
v_call: TRBV5-1
d_call: -
cdr3_aa: CASSLSANTGELFF
cdr3_nt: TGCGCCAGCAGCTTAAGCGCGAACACCGGGGAGCTGTTTTTT

j_call: TRBJ2-2
clone_size: -
v_call: TRBV18
d_call: TRBD2
cdr3_aa: CASSDSMGLAGASTGELFF
cdr3_nt: TGTGCCAGCTCAGATTCGATGGGACTAGCGGGAGCGAGCACCGGGGAGCTGTTTTTT

j_call: TRBJ2-2
clone_size: -
v_call: TRBV28
d_call: -
cdr3_aa: CGVPQDTGELFF
cdr3_nt: TGTGGGGTGCCCCAAGACACCGGGGAGCTGTTTTTT

j_call: TRBJ2-5
clone_size: -
v_call: TRBV7-7
d_call: -
cdr3_aa: CASSIPQEYQETQYF
cdr3_nt: TGTGCTAGCAGCATACCCCAGGAGTACCAAGAGACCCAGTACTTC

j_call: TRBJ1-2
clone_size: -
v_call: TRBV6-2/TRBV6-3
d_call: -
cdr3_aa: CASSYGLYGYTF
cdr3_nt: TGTGCCAGCAGTTATGGGCTATATGGCTACACCTTC

j_call: TRBJ1-3
clone_size: -
v_call: TRBV6-6
d_call: -
cdr3_aa: CASSLRSGGTELSGNTIYF
cdr3_nt: TGTGCCAGCAGTCTTCGGTCGGGCGGGACGGAACTATCTGGAAACACCATATATTTT

j_call: TRBJ1-6
clone_size: once
v_call: TRBV15
d_call: -
cdr3_aa: CATSRAPGSNSPLHF
cdr3_nt: TGTGCCACCAGCAGAGCCCCGGGTAGTAATTCACCCCTCCACTTT

j_call: TRBJ2-6
clone_size: -
v_call: TRBV27
d_call: -
cdr3_aa: CASSSPGTGANVLTF
cdr3_nt: TGTGCCAGCAGTAGCCCAGGGACCGGGGCCAACGTCCTGACTTTC

j_call: TRBJ1-2
clone_size: few
v_call: TRBV19
d_call: -
cdr3_aa: CASRDNRAPFEYGYTF
cdr3_nt: TGTGCCAGTAGGGATAACAGGGCCCCCTTTGAATATGGCTACACCTTC

j_call: TRBJ2-6
clone_size: -
v_call: TRBV28
d_call: TRBD1
cdr3_aa: CASSPTGTGAGANVLTF
cdr3_nt: TGTGCCAGCAGTCCAACCGGGACAGGGGCTGGGGCCAACGTCCTGACTTTC

j_call: TRBJ1-3
clone_size: -
v_call: TRBV27
d_call: -
cdr3_aa: CASSLGPASGNTIYF
cdr3_nt: TGTGCCAGCAGTTTGGGGCCGGCCTCTGGAAACACCATATATTTT

j_call: TRBJ1-5
clone_size: few
v_call: TRBV12-2
d_call: -
cdr3_aa: CASRDRTGWTGGGESNQPQHF
cdr3_nt: TGTGCAAGTCGCGACCGGACAGGGTGGACTGGTGGAGGGGAGAGCAATCAGCCCCAGCATTTT

j_call: TRBJ2-3
clone_size: -
v_call: TRBV28
d_call: -
cdr3_aa: CASISPGSTQYF
cdr3_nt: TGTGCCAGCATTTCGCCAGGGAGTACGCAGTATTTT

j_call: TRBJ2-3
clone_size: -
v_call: TRBV7-3
d_call: -
cdr3_aa: CASSPRGQTSTDTQYF
cdr3_nt: TGTGCCAGCAGCCCGCGGGGACAGACTAGCACAGATACGCAGTATTTT

j_call: TRBJ2-7
clone_size: once
v_call: TRBV5-1
d_call: -
cdr3_aa: CASSLSGQWDEQYF
cdr3_nt: TGCGCCAGCAGCTTGTCGGGGCAGTGGGACGAGCAGTACTTC

j_call: TRBJ1-5
clone_size: -
v_call: TRBV2
d_call: TRBD1
cdr3_aa: CASNMVAGGIQPQHF
cdr3_nt: TGTGCCAGCAATATGGTCGCAGGGGGCATTCAGCCCCAGCATTTT

j_call: TRBJ1-1
clone_size: few
v_call: TRBV5-6
d_call: -
cdr3_aa: CASSLWTEAFF
cdr3_nt: TGTGCCAGCAGCTTATGGACTGAAGCTTTCTTT

j_call: TRBJ2-5
clone_size: once
v_call: TRBV3-1/TRBV3-2
d_call: TRBD2
cdr3_aa: CASSQGQAGEETQYF
cdr3_nt: TGTGCCAGCAGCCAAGGTCAAGCGGGGGAAGAGACCCAGTACTTC